A few counts support the clone carrying this T cell receptor beta chain. TCR beta CDR3 regions were amplified from RNA transcripts. HTBI primers were employed in a first-round RT-PCR of the TCR CDR3. TCRdb recomputed calls from the multiplex PCR reads with MiXCR, one row per CDR3 protein. The sample lists approximately 710,000 distinct CDR3 sequences; roughly 17% were seen once. These data belong to a study of T cells in Graves' hyperthyroidism and ophthalmopathy. The clonotype comes from a middle-aged man with Graves' hyperthyroidism. The sequencing sample was made of blood.

The CDR3 DNA is TGCGCCAGCAGCTTTAGAGGGTCGACTGGGGCCAACGTCCTGACTTTC. It specifies CASSFRGSTGANVLTF. V and J are TRBV5-1 and TRBJ2-6; D perhaps matches TRBD2 (5 bases). Trimming shortened V by 2 bases and J by 2 bases, and 11 bases separated the two germline ends. CDR3 size: 16 residues. Germline CDR1 reads SGHRS; CDR2 reads YFSETQ.